This T cell receptor (beta chain) comes out of a study of OX40 agonist ivuxolimab in advanced cancers. Study-wide background: Six ivuxolimab dose levels, 0.01 to 10 mg/kg, were given intravenously every 2 weeks. General study points: Compared with others, partial responders at 0.1-3.0 mg/kg displayed clonal expansion among the lowest.

This clone was seen a handful of times. Antigen unknown. The method was immunoSEQ multiplex PCR; TCRdb's version includes in-frame clones alone and lacks a portion of them. The sample includes around 64,000 clones, 87% of them seen just once. Germline assignment: CDR1 SGHNT and CDR2 YYREEE (reference sequence). The length of the CDR3 is 13 residues. Trimming shortened V by 4 bases and J by 4 bases, and 10 bases separated the two germline ends. The chain has TRBV5-4 and TRBJ2-3; D is undetermined. Sample: CD4+ or CD8+ T cells sorted from blood, taken in a trial of the OX40 agonist ivuxolimab. The TCR was taken from an adult with an advanced solid tumor such as melanoma, head and neck, liver or kidney cancer. CDR3 residues: CASSTQISDTQYF. The CDR3 coding sequence is TGTGCCAGCAGCACCCAAATTTCAGATACGCAGTATTTT.